The 26 T cell receptor beta chains below all came from one sample that was sequenced in a study of blood T cell repertoires in COVID-19. Sequencing used immunoSEQ multiplex PCR; TCRdb keeps in-frame clones, though not all of them. The sample includes about 180,000 clones, about 80% of them seen just once. The sequencing sample was made of PBMCs or T cells enriched from blood (not recorded which). Receptors were obtained from a man between 60 and 75 years old who had been exposed to COVID-19.

CDR3 sequence reads: CASSFRRGNMNTEAFF. In DNA form, the CDR3 reads TGCGCCAGCAGCTTTCGGCGGGGGAACATGAACACTGAAGCTTTCTTT. This chain links TRBV5-1 with TRBJ1-1; D possibly corresponds to TRBD1 (5 bases). From germline, CDR1 is SGHRS and CDR2 YFSETQ. The CDR3 contains 16 residues. Between the trimmed V and J ends, which lost 2 bases and 0 bases, there was a span of 14 bases.

The chain is built from TRBV6-5 and TRBJ2-1; D is unresolved. CDR1 is MNHEY and CDR2 is SVGAGI in the germline V gene. The length of the CDR3 is 14 residues. Trimming stripped 6 bases from V and 8 bases from J, with 17 bases between. The CDR3 region has the DNA TGTGCCAGCAGCCACGAGGCGTCTTGGGATGAGCAGTTCTTC. Its protein is CASSHEASWDEQFF.

In regard to this clone: At one of its ends the junction is not consistent with the germline gene, which may arise from a read error. This chain uses TRBV11-3 with TRBJ2-5; 9 bases map to TRBD2. Per germline, CDR1 SGHNT and CDR2 YENEEA. CDR3 size: 17 residues. Written as DNA, the CDR3 is TGTGCCAGCAGCCTAGATTTTAGCGGGAGTGGCCAAGAGACCCAGTACTTC. It encodes CASSLDFSGSGQETQYF.

The gene calls are TRBV11-2 and TRBJ2-1, with TRBD2 identical over 8 bases. V shed 2 bases and J 10 bases; nucleotides not matched to a gene: 13. This CDR3 contains 16 residues. Germline V gene sequence: CDR1 SGHAT, CDR2 FQNNGV. CDR3 loop: CASSLTSGSPQGEQFF. The CDR3, as DNA: TGTGCCAGCAGCTTAACGAGCGGGAGCCCCCAGGGGGAGCAGTTCTTC.

The V gene is TRBV14, the J gene TRBJ2-2; 10 bases agree with TRBD1. Germline V CDR1 and CDR2: SGHDN, FVKESK. The CDR3 length is 17 residues. The V and J ends lost 5 bases and 3 bases, in that order; junction bases with no gene match: 9. As DNA, the CDR3 is TGTGCCAGCAGCTCGGGACAGGGGCTTGGAGACACCGGGGAGCTGTTTTTT. Protein sequence: CASSSGQGLGDTGELFF.

The rearrangement links TRBV27 to TRBJ2-1; 8 bases line up with TRBD2. This CDR3 is 17 amino acids long. Per the germline V gene, CDR1 is MNHEY and CDR2 is SMNVEV (reference sequence). V lost 1 base to trimming and J lost 9 bases; unmatched junction nucleotides: 14. CDR3 coding DNA: TGTGCCAGCAGTTTATTGCCAATAACTAGCGGACCCAGTGAGCAGTTCTTC. The encoded protein is CASSLLPITSGPSEQFF.

This clone was picked up one time. The V call is TRBV10-3, the J call TRBJ1-2; maybe TRBD1 (5 bases). Trimming cost V 3 bases and J 5 bases, with 13 bases left between them. Germline V gene data show CDR1 as ENHRY and CDR2 as SYGVKD. The CDR3 contains 14 residues. The CDR3 DNA reads as TGTGCCATCAGTGACGGAGGGGTTGGTTATGGCTACACCTTC. Its translation: CAISDGGVGYGYTF.

The V and J genes are TRBV7-8 and TRBJ2-1, with D unclear. This CDR3 region has 14 residues. V lost 0 bases and J 10 bases, leaving 13 bases between the germline ends. Germline V gives CDR1 SGHVS, CDR2 FQNEAQ. The CDR3 here is CASSLAVRGEEQFF. In nucleotides, the CDR3 is TGTGCCAGCAGCTTAGCTGTACGTGGAGAGGAGCAGTTCTTC.

J is TRBJ2-3 and V is TRBV29-1; 7 bases align to TRBD2. With 4 bases clipped from V and 1 base from J, the junction kept 5 bases outside the gene matches. CDR3 size: 14 residues. Germline V gene data show CDR1 as SQVTM and CDR2 as ANQGSEA. CDR3 nucleotides: TGCAGCGTTGCTGGCGGGAGTGGCACAGATACGCAGTATTTT. Translated: CSVAGGSGTDTQYF.

The chain joins TRBV6-5 to TRBJ1-3; D gene unclear. The germline V and J ends were trimmed by 7 bases and 1 base, with 11 bases remaining between them. Germline V gene lookup returns CDR1 MNHEY and CDR2 SVGAGI. The CDR3 is 14 residues long. The CDR3 here is CASTQPGSGNTIYF. The CDR3 DNA reads TGTGCCAGCACCCAACCGGGATCTGGAAACACCATATATTTT.

This chain links TRBV27 with TRBJ2-2; D ambiguous. Trimming pared 0 bases from V and 8 bases from J, leaving 7 bases between. This CDR3 comprises 13 residues. The germline V gene has CDR1 MNHEY and CDR2 SMNVEV (reference sequence). The CDR3 loop is CASSLSSRGELFF. The CDR3 nucleotides are TGTGCCAGCAGTTTATCGTCCCGGGGGGAGCTGTTTTTT.

This clone has more than one count but fewer than ten. V gene TRBV5-6 combines with J gene TRBJ2-1, with TRBD2 matching 9 bases. The CDR3 loop spans 19 amino acids. The ends lost 4 bases at V and 5 bases at J; junction bases unmatched: 19. CDR1 is SGHDT, CDR2 YYEEEE, per germline. The CDR3 is CASSPDVRRGTSRDNEQFF. For the CDR3, the DNA is TGTGCCAGCAGCCCGGACGTCCGGAGAGGGACTAGCAGAGACAATGAGCAGTTCTTC.

The chain uses TRBV7-3 and TRBJ2-1, with 8 nucleotides matching TRBD2. The length of the CDR3 is 15 residues. V lost 1 base to trimming and J lost 6 bases; unmatched junction nucleotides: 5. CDR1 SGHTA and CDR2 FQGTGA come from the germline V gene. Here the CDR3 DNA reads TGTGCCAGCAGCTTAAGAGGTAGCGGGGCCAATGAGCAGTTCTTC. This sequence encodes CASSLRGSGANEQFF.

This clone was picked up a small number of times. The CDR3 region is CASNSIDTRSYNEQFF. The CDR3 coding sequence is TGTGCCAGTAATAGTATAGACACGAGATCCTACAATGAGCAGTTCTTC. The chain couples TRBV19 to TRBJ2-1; no definite D call. Germline V gives CDR1 LNHDA, CDR2 SQIVND (reference sequence). This CDR3 region has 16 residues. V gave up 7 bases and J gave up 1 base, with 17 bases separating them.

The chain combines TRBV3-1 (or the pseudogene TRBV3-2) with TRBJ2-3; D unclear. The V gene lost 2 bases and the J gene lost 0 bases, with 12 bases spanning the gap. CDR1 is LGHDT and CDR2 is YNNKEL in the germline V gene (reference sequence). The CDR3 loop spans 16 amino acids. The CDR3 nucleotides are TGTGCCAGCAGCCAATTGGTCGGGTCTAGCACAGATACGCAGTATTTT. This translates into CASSQLVGSSTDTQYF.

The chain uses TRBV29-1 and TRBJ1-3; tentative D call: TRBD1 (5 bases). The length of the CDR3 is 16 residues. CDR1 is SQVTM and CDR2 is ANQGSEA in the germline V gene. Trimming took 0 bases from V and 0 from J, leaving 12 bases between them. CDR3 sequence (DNA): TGCAGCGTTGAAGATCAGCAGGGCTACTCTGGAAACACCATATATTTT. Translated, it gives CSVEDQQGYSGNTIYF.

This clone occurred a few times. The germline gene is not matched at one end of the junction; a read error may be the cause. CDR3 in amino acids: CASSEDVGQGGF. CDR3 in DNA: TGCGCCAGCAGTGAGGATGTGGGACAGGGGGGGTTC. The chain is built from TRBV10-2 and TRBJ2-7, with TRBD1 matching over 11 bases. This CDR3 has 12 amino acids. The germline V gene has CDR1 WSHSY and CDR2 SAAADI.

The CDR3 sequence is CASSHRISYEQYF. CDR3 sequence (DNA): TGTGCCAGCAGCCATAGAATATCCTACGAGCAGTACTTC. The chain links TRBV7-8 to TRBJ2-7, with unresolved D. In germline, CDR1 is SGHVS, CDR2 FQNEAQ. CDR3 length: 13 amino acids. The ends were cut back, 5 bases at V and 1 base at J, with 9 bases in the middle.

The rearrangement links TRBV9 to TRBJ1-2; perhaps TRBD1 as D (6 bases). The CDR3 has 14 amino acids. Germline V gene sequence: CDR1 SGDLS, CDR2 YYNGEE. V was clipped by 3 bases and J by 1 base, with 10 bases between them. CDR3 sequence reads: CASSADRLNYGYTF. The CDR3 DNA sequence: TGTGCCAGCAGCGCGGACAGACTTAACTATGGCTACACCTTC. The variable domain in full, with the rest retrieved from reference TRBV9 and TRBJ1-2, is DSGVTQTPKHLITATGQRVTLRCSPRSGDLSVYWYQQSLDQGLQFLIQYYNGEERAKGNILERFSAQQFPDLHSELNLSSLELGDSALYFCASSADRLNYGYTFGSGTRLTVV.

V is TRBV11-2 and J is TRBJ2-7; maybe TRBD2 (6 bases). V lost 6 bases to trimming and J lost 0 bases, with 12 bases between them. CDR3 size: 14 residues. Per the germline V gene, CDR1 is SGHAT and CDR2 is FQNNGV. This CDR3 is CASSSGVDSYEQYF. DNA for the CDR3: TGTGCCAGCAGTTCGGGAGTCGACTCCTACGAGCAGTACTTC.

The chain is built from TRBV7-2 and TRBJ2-7; a weak D match, TRBD1 (6 bases). V lost 0 bases and J lost 6, with 15 bases in between. The germline V gene encodes CDR1 SGHTA and CDR2 FQGNSA. The length of the CDR3 is 15 residues. The CDR3 spells CASSLARNDRSEQYF. Written as DNA, the CDR3 is TGTGCCAGCAGCTTAGCGAGGAATGACAGGTCCGAGCAGTACTTC.

This clone was picked up one time. The J gene is TRBJ2-5, the V gene TRBV27, with a weak D call TRBD2 (5 bases). The V end lost 5 bases, the J end lost 5 bases, and 12 bases lay between the germline ends. The CDR3 loop spans 13 amino acids. Germline CDR1 reads MNHEY; CDR2 reads SMNVEV (reference sequence). Written as DNA, the CDR3 is TGTGCCAGCAGTACCGGACTGAGGGAGACCCAGTACTTC. Translating it yields CASSTGLRETQYF.

This chain joins TRBV5-1 and TRBJ2-7; tentatively, D is TRBD2 (5 bases). The germline V gene encodes CDR1 SGHRS and CDR2 YFSETQ. The length of the CDR3 is 16 residues. V shed 0 bases and J shed 3 bases, with 16 bases lying between them. For the CDR3, the DNA is TGCGCCAGCAGCTTGGCCTCGGAGGCAGCCAACTACGAGCAGTACTTC. Its translation: CASSLASEAANYEQYF. The full variable domain, rest sourced from reference TRBV5-1 and TRBJ2-7, is KAGVTQTPRYLIKTRGQQVTLSCSPISGHRSVSWYQQTPGQGLQFLFEYFSETQRNKGNFPGRFSGRQFSNSRSEMNVSTLELGDSALYLCASSLASEAANYEQYFGPGTRLTVT.

In nucleotides, the CDR3 is TGTGCCAGCAGCTTAGGCCTTTTGGGACTCGGGGCGGGGACCCAGTACTTC. This encodes CASSLGLLGLGAGTQYF. V gene TRBV13 combines with J gene TRBJ2-5; D might be TRBD2 (6 bases). CDR3 length equals 17 residues. CDR1 is PRHDT, CDR2 FYEKMQ, per germline (reference sequence). V shed 0 bases and J shed 7 bases, with 21 bases lying between them. Drawing the rest from reference TRBV13 and TRBJ2-5, the complete variable domain is AAGVIQSPRHLIKEKRETATLKCYPIPRHDTVYWYQQGPGQDPQFLISFYEKMQSDKGSIPDRFSAQQFSDYHSELNMSSLELGDSALYFCASSLGLLGLGAGTQYFGPGTRLLVL.

As DNA, the CDR3 is TGTGCCAGCAGCTTGGATGGCGGGGGCCACAATGAGCAGTTCTTC. Translation: CASSLDGGGHNEQFF. The chain couples TRBV5-6 to TRBJ2-1; D perhaps matches TRBD2 (7 bases). The germline gives CDR1 SGHDT, CDR2 YYEEEE. With 0 bases removed from V and 5 bases from J, the gap between germline ends came to 12 bases. The CDR3 runs 15 residues.

This clone was counted a few times. The V gene is TRBV5-1, the J gene TRBJ2-2; 9 positions agree with TRBD2. Germline V gene lookup returns CDR1 SGHRS and CDR2 YFSETQ. The CDR3 runs 14 residues. J gave up 5 bases and V 1 base, and 0 bases lay outside the gene matches. CDR3 nucleotides: TGCGCCAGCAGCTTGACTAGCGGGACCGGGGAGCTGTTTTTT. This translates into CASSLTSGTGELFF.